This T cell receptor beta chain appears in the sequencing data of a study of control samples from healthy donors and cancer patients. Assay used: immunoSEQ multiplex PCR; TCRdb lists only in-frame clones, some missing. The sample includes about 100,000 clones, 80% to 95% of them seen just once. Germline V lookup: CDR1 SGHRS, CDR2 YFSETQ. The CDR3 extends over 12 amino acids. The V end was cut by 1 base, the J end by 8 bases, with 6 bases between. The receptor comes from a human donor in good health. The donor label of this sample is uncertain. V gene TRBV5-1 combines with J gene TRBJ1-4, with D hard to call. What was sequenced was blood. The CDR3 DNA sequence: TGCGCCAGCAGCTTGTCCGCCGAAAAACTGTTTTTT. Amino acid sequence: CASSLSAEKLFF. Complete variable domain (other parts from reference TRBV5-1 and TRBJ1-4): KAGVTQTPRYLIKTRGQQVTLSCSPISGHRSVSWYQQTPGQGLQFLFEYFSETQRNKGNFPGRFSGRQFSNSRSEMNVSTLELGDSALYLCASSLSAEKLFFGSGTQLSVL.